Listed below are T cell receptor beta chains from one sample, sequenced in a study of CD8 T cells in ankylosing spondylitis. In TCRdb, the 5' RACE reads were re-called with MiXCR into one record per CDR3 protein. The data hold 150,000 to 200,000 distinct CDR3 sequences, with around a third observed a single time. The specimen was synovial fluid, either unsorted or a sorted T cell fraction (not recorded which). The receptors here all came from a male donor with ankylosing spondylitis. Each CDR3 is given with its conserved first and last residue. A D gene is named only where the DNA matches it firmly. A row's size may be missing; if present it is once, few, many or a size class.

CASRHSGHEQYF TGTGCCAGCAGGCACAGCGGTCACGAGCAGTACTTC . TRBV21-1 . TRBJ2-7
CASSPPGLAASDTQYF TGCGCCAGCAGCCCGCCGGGACTAGCGGCTTCAGATACGCAGTATTTT . TRBV5-1 TRBD2 TRBJ2-3
CATSDHGAGSYEQYF TGTGCCACCAGTGATCATGGAGCGGGCTCCTACGAGCAGTACTTC . TRBV24-1 . TRBJ2-7
CASSFSRRGLTDTQYF TGTGCCAGCAGTTTTTCACGCAGGGGATTAACAGATACGCAGTATTTT few TRBV28 . TRBJ2-3
CASSQEEGVHPGYTGELFF TGCGCCAGCAGCCAAGAAGAAGGAGTACACCCCGGTTATACCGGGGAGCTGTTTTTT few TRBV4-3 . TRBJ2-2
CASRTLQGKAAGNTIYF TGTGCCAGCAGAACACTACAGGGCAAGGCTGCTGGAAACACCATATATTTT . TRBV6-1 . TRBJ1-3
CASLTTYQETQYF TGTGCCAGCCTCACCACGTACCAAGAGACCCAGTACTTC once TRBV18 . TRBJ2-5
CASRQGTGVFEQYF TGCGCCAGCCGACAAGGGACAGGGGTGTTCGAGCAGTACTTC many TRBV5-1 TRBD1 TRBJ2-7
CSVGHSYEQYF TGCAGCGTTGGACACTCCTACGAGCAGTACTTC . TRBV29-1 . TRBJ2-7
CASSATTSGRKDTQYF TGCGCCAGCAGCGCCACGACTAGCGGGAGAAAAGATACGCAGTATTTT many TRBV5-1 TRBD2 TRBJ2-3
CASSRPLTSRAKNIQYF TGTGCCAGCAGTCGCCCCCTGACTAGCAGGGCCAAAAACATTCAGTACTTC . TRBV6-2/TRBV6-3 TRBD2 TRBJ2-4
CASREGDYGYTF TGCGCCAGCAGGGAGGGTGACTATGGCTACACCTTC few TRBV5-1 . TRBJ1-2
CASSLLGQSISYEQYF TGCGCCAGCAGCTTACTGGGACAGTCCATATCCTACGAGCAGTACTTC few TRBV5-1 TRBD1 TRBJ2-7
CASTTGTYGSGELFF TGCGCCAGCACTACCGGGACCTATGGCTCCGGGGAGCTGTTTTTT . TRBV5-1 . TRBJ2-2
CSASLAANTEAFF TGCAGTGCTAGCTTGGCGGCGAACACTGAAGCTTTCTTT . TRBV20-1 . TRBJ1-1
CSARAGGPPYNEQFF TGCAGTGCTAGGGCGGGAGGTCCTCCCTACAATGAGCAGTTCTTC few TRBV20-1 TRBD2 TRBJ2-1
CASSGSSGTYNEQFF TGTGCCAGCAGTGGGTCTAGCGGGACCTACAATGAGCAGTTCTTC . TRBV2 TRBD2 TRBJ2-1
CASREETLNSPLHF TGTGCCAGCAGGGAAGAGACCCTAAATTCACCCCTCCACTTT few TRBV7-9 . TRBJ1-6
CASSLGTSGPQYF TGTGCCAGCAGCCTCGGGACTAGTGGGCCCCAGTACTTC few TRBV14 TRBD2 TRBJ2-5
CSASALGREGQPQHF TGCAGTGCTAGCGCACTCGGACGGGAGGGACAGCCCCAGCATTTT . TRBV20-1 . TRBJ1-5
CASSPKGWSEQFF TGTGCCAGCAGTCCCAAAGGGTGGAGTGAGCAGTTCTTC . TRBV9 . TRBJ2-1
CASSFGGLAGGGTGELFF TGTGCCAGCAGCTTTGGAGGACTAGCGGGGGGTGGCACCGGGGAGCTGTTTTTT many TRBV11-2 TRBD2 TRBJ2-2
CATSDGSAGDSRNEQFF TGTGCCACCAGTGATGGAAGCGCGGGAGACTCCCGCAATGAGCAGTTCTTC . TRBV24-1 TRBD2 TRBJ2-1
CSALGQGGRYNSPLHF TGCAGTGCCCTGGGACAGGGGGGCCGGTATAATTCACCCCTCCACTTT . TRBV20-1 TRBD1 TRBJ1-6
CASRGFSTGELFF TGTGCCAGCAGAGGCTTCTCGACCGGGGAGCTGTTTTTT many TRBV6-1 . TRBJ2-2
CASSSSGTGYPEQYF TGTGCCAGCAGCTCCTCCGGGACAGGGTATCCCGAGCAGTACTTC . TRBV12-3/TRBV12-4 TRBD1 TRBJ2-7
CASSFRDRGLGGANVLTF TGTGCCAGCAGCTTCCGGGACAGGGGGCTTGGTGGGGCCAACGTCCTGACTTTC . TRBV11-2 TRBD1 TRBJ2-6
CASRGPAGYTF TGTGCCAGCCGGGGGCCGGCTGGCTACACCTTC . TRBV2 . TRBJ1-2